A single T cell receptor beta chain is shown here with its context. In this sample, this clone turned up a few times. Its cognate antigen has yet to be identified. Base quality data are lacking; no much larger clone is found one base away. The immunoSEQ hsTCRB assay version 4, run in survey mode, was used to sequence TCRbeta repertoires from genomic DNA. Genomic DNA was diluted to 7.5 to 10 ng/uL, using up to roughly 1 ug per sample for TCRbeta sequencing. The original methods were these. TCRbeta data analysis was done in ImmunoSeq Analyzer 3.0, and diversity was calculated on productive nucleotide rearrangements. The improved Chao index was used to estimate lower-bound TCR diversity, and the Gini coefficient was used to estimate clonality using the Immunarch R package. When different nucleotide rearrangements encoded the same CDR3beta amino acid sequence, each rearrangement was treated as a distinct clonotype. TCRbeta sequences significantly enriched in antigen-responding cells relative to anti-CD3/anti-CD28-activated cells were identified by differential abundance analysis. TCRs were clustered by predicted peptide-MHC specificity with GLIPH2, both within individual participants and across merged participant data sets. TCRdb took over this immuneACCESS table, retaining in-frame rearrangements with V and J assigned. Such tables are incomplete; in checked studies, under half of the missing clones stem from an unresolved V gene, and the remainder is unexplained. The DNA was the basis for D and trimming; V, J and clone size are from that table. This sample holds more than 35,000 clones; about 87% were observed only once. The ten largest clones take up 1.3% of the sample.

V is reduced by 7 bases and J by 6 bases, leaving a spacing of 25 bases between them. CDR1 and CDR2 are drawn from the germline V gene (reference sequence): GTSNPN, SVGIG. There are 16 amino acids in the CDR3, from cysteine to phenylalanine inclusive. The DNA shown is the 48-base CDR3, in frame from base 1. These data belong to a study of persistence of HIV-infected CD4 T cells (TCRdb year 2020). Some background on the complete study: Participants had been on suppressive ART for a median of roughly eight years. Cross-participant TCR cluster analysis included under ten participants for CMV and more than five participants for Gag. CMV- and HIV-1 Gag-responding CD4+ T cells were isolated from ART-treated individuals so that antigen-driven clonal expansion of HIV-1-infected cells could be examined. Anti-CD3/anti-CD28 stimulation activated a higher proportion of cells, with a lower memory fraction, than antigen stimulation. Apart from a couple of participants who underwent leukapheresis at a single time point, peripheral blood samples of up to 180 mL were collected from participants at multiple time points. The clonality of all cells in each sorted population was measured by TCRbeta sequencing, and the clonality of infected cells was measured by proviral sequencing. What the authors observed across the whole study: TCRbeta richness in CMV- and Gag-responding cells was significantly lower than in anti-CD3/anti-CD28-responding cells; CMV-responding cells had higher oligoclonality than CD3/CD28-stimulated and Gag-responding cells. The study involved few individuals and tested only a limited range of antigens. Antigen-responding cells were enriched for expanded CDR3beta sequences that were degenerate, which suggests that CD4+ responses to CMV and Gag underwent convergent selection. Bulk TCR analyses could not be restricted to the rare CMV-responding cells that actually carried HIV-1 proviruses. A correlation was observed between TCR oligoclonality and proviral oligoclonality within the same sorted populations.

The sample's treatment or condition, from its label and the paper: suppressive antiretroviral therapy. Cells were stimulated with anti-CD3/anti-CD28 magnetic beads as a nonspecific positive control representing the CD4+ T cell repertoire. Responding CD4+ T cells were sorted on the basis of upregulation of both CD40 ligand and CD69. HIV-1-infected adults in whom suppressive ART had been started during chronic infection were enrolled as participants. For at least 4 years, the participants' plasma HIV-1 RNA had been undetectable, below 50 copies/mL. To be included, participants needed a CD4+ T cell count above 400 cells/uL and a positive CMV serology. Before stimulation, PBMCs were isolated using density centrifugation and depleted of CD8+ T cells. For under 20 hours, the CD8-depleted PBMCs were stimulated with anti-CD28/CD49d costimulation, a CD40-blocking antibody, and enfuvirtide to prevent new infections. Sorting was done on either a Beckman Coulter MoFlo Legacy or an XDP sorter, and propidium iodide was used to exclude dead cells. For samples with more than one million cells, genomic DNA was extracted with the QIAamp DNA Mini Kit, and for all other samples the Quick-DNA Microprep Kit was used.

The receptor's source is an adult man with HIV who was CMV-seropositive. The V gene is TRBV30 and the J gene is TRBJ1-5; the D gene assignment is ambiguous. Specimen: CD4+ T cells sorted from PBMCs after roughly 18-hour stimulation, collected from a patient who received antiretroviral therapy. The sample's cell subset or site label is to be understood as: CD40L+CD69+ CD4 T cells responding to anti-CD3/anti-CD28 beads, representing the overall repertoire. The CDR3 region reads CALQMESPSLGQPQHF. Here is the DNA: TGTGCCTTACAAATGGAAAGTCCTAGCTTGGGTCAGCCCCAGCATTTT. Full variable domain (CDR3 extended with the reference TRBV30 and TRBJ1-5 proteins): SQTIHQWPATLVQPVGSPLSLECTVEGTSNPNLYWYRQAAGRGLQLLFYSVGIGQISSEVPQNLSASRPQDRQFILSSKKLLLSDSGFYLCALQMESPSLGQPQHFGDGTRLSIL.